These 25 T cell receptor beta chains share one sample of origin, sequenced in a study of human T cells and chemical hapten exposure. TCRdb re-called the RACE reads with MiXCR, one entry per CDR3 protein. This sample yields approximately 80,000 distinct CDR3 sequences, of which roughly 10% are seen a single time; 3.5% to 4.5% belongs to the top ten. Time point: patch test 1, 2 weeks after DPC sensitization. Noted treatment: therapeutic diphenylcyclopropenone sensitization with weekly scalp DPC. The sequencing used whole blood, collected in connection with sensitization to the hapten diphenylcyclopropenone (DPC). These receptors all stem from a woman aged 50 to 60 with alopecia areata. Some clones in this sample may be carry-over from other donors' samples.

This clonotype showed up many times. The chain links TRBV12-3 or TRBV12-4 to TRBJ1-5; 7 bases agree with TRBD1. V lost 7 bases, J lost 4 bases, and 7 bases stayed unmatched. This CDR3 comprises 14 residues. CDR3 nucleotide sequence: TGTGCCAGCACCAGGGGACAGCCGAATCAGCCCCAGCATTTT. Its translation: CASTRGQPNQPQHF.

This clonotype was observed a few times. V is TRBV12-5 and J is TRBJ2-7; 9 bases line up with TRBD1. V was pared by 5 bases and J by 0 bases, with 8 bases of the junction left unmatched. The CDR3 runs 16 residues. The germline V gene encodes CDR1 LGHNT and CDR2 FRNRAP. The CDR3 nucleotides read TGTGCTAGTGGTCCCTCCGGGACAGGGATCTCCTACGAGCAGTACTTC. It yields the protein CASGPSGTGISYEQYF.

In this sample, this clonotype is medium-sized. The chain is built from TRBV12-3 or TRBV12-4 and TRBJ2-3; D ambiguous. This CDR3 comprises 13 residues. V lost 2 bases and J 6 bases, leaving 9 bases between the germline ends. For the CDR3, the DNA is TGTGCCAGCAGTTTAACCGATGGGGATACGCAGTATTTT. As protein: CASSLTDGDTQYF.

This clonotype showed up just a few times. V is TRBV25-1 and J is TRBJ1-2; D remains unclear. V lost 8 bases, J lost 3 bases, and 10 bases lay in between. This CDR3 has 12 amino acids. CDR1 and CDR2 from the germline V gene are MGHDK and SYGVNS. Here the CDR3 reads CASRNSYYGYTF. In DNA form, the CDR3 reads TGTGCCAGCCGGAACAGCTACTATGGCTACACCTTC.

In this sample, this clonotype turned up a few times. This chain joins TRBV19 and TRBJ1-4; tentative D call: TRBD1 (5 bases). Germline CDR1 and CDR2: LNHDA and SQIVND (reference sequence). V was shortened by 5 bases and J by 7 bases, with 20 bases between the two germline ends. CDR3 length: 16 residues. CDR3 nucleotide sequence: TGTGCCAGTAGTGCGACGCCGGGACCCCTGAGTGAAAAACTGTTTTTT. This sequence encodes CASSATPGPLSEKLFF.

This clonotype was seen repeatedly, ten times or more. The V and J genes are TRBV20-1 and TRBJ1-4, with 7 bases matching TRBD1. V lost 4 bases to trimming and J lost 2 bases; unmatched junction nucleotides: 1. Germline loops: CDR1 DFQATT, CDR2 SNEGSKA (reference sequence). The CDR3 has 13 residues. DNA for the CDR3: TGCAGTGCTAAGGGACAGACTAATGAAAAACTGTTTTTT. It encodes CSAKGQTNEKLFF.

This clonotype came up a few times. The V gene is TRBV28, the J gene TRBJ1-2; no clear D gene. V was clipped by 5 bases and J by 5 bases, with 9 bases between them. The CDR3 contains 12 residues. The germline gives CDR1 MDHEN, CDR2 SYDVKM. CDR3 sequence (DNA): TGTGCCAGCAGTCGTGTCCTTTATGGCTACACCTTC. It specifies CASSRVLYGYTF.

The sample holds a few counts of this clonotype. This sequence joins TRBV2 and TRBJ1-2; no definite D call. The CDR3 sequence is 14 residues long. Trimming pared 2 bases from V and 5 bases from J, leaving 12 bases between. Germline CDR1 SNHLY, CDR2 FYNNEI. CDR3 coding DNA: TGTGCCAGCAGTGAACTAGGCCAGCCATATGGCTACACCTTC. Amino acids: CASSELGQPYGYTF.

A few counts support this clonotype. The chain uses TRBV29-1 and TRBJ2-2; no reliable D call. V was cut by 7 bases and J by 4 bases, with 7 bases left in between. The CDR3 has 11 amino acids. Looked up from germline, CDR1 is SQVTM and CDR2 is ANQGSEA. CDR3 residues: CSGQSTGELFF. In nucleotides, the CDR3 is TGCAGCGGGCAGAGCACCGGGGAGCTGTTTTTT.

At least ten counts were recorded for this clonotype. The chain employs TRBV7-9 and TRBJ2-2; either TRBD1 or TRBD2 may fit D (5 bases each). Germline CDR1 is SEHNR and CDR2 is FQNEAQ (reference sequence). This CDR3 has 16 residues. The V end lost 4 bases, the J end lost 1 base, and 13 bases lay between the germline ends. The CDR3, as DNA: TGTGCCAGCAGCTACCCGGGACGGAAGAACACCGGGGAGCTGTTTTTT. It codes for CASSYPGRKNTGELFF.

This clonotype was seen repeatedly, ten times or more. The chain links TRBV20-1 to TRBJ2-3; D gene uncertain. This CDR3 region has 13 residues. Germline loops: CDR1 DFQATT, CDR2 SNEGSKA (reference sequence). The V end was cut by 6 bases, the J end by 0 bases, with 10 bases between. The CDR3 loop reads CSAGPSSTDTQYF. Here the CDR3 DNA reads TGCAGTGCCGGCCCATCGAGCACAGATACGCAGTATTTT.

The rearrangement links TRBV20-1 to TRBJ2-1; no clear D gene. Between the trimmed V and J ends, which lost 1 base and 5 bases, there was a span of 9 bases. In germline, CDR1 is DFQATT, CDR2 SNEGSKA (reference sequence). CDR3 length: 13 amino acids. The CDR3 here is CSARAPGNNEQFF. DNA for the CDR3: TGCAGTGCTAGAGCCCCGGGTAACAATGAGCAGTTCTTC.

The chain has TRBV7-2 and TRBJ2-4; 9 bases are a match to TRBD1. V was clipped by 4 bases and J by 7 bases; unmatched bases: 8. This CDR3 has 15 amino acids. Germline CDR1 reads SGHTA; CDR2 reads FQGNSA. CDR3 bases: TGTGCCAGCAGCTCGTTTACAGGGGGCCCGAACATTCAGTACTTC. Residues: CASSSFTGGPNIQYF. Based on the CDR3 plus reference TRBV7-2 and TRBJ2-4, the full variable domain is GAGVSQSPSNKVTEKGKDVELRCDPISGHTALYWYRQSLGQGLEFLIYFQGNSAPDKSGLPSDRFSAERTGGSVSTLTIQRTQQEDSAVYLCASSSFTGGPNIQYFGAGTRLSVL.

This clonotype occurred a few times. The chain combines TRBV7-3 with TRBJ2-1, with TRBD2 as a possible D gene (5 bases). CDR1 is SGHTA and CDR2 is FQGTGA in the germline V gene. The CDR3 runs to 13 residues. V was clipped by 2 bases and J by 9 bases, with 11 bases between them. The CDR3 loop reads CASSLDGAGEQFF. The CDR3 DNA reads TGTGCCAGCAGCTTAGATGGTGCGGGTGAGCAGTTCTTC.

The rearrangement joins TRBV7-9 to TRBJ1-3; 8 nucleotides match TRBD1. This CDR3 comprises 17 residues. The germline CDR1 and CDR2 sequences are SEHNR and FQNEAQ (reference sequence). V lost 1 base, J lost 5 bases, and 10 bases stayed unmatched. In DNA form, the CDR3 reads TGTGCCAGCAGCTTAGAGGGATCGGACAGGGCAAGAAACACCATATATTTT. Translating it yields CASSLEGSDRARNTIYF.

This clonotype was observed a handful of times. This chain connects TRBV6-5 to TRBJ2-7; 8 bases are a match to TRBD2. The CDR3 has 19 residues. Germline CDR1 is MNHEY and CDR2 is SVGAGI. V dropped 0 bases and J dropped 0; count of bases not matched to a gene: 13. The CDR3 DNA reads TGTGCCAGCAGTTACTCCCTGGGGGCTCGCGGGAGGAGCTCCTACGAGCAGTACTTC. Residues: CASSYSLGARGRSSYEQYF.

A word on this clonotype: A much larger clone differs by one base, so this may be a read error. The rearrangement uses TRBV4-2 and TRBJ2-7; D remains unclear. Germline lookup yields CDR1 LGHNA and CDR2 YNFKEQ. The CDR3 sequence is 13 residues long. The CDR3 spells CASSYDRTYEQNF. CDR3 DNA sequence: TGTGCCAGCAGTTACGACCGAACCTACGAGCAGAACTTC.

This clonotype has more than one count but fewer than ten. CDR3 region: CASSSPRGISGANVLTF. The CDR3 nucleotides are TGTGCCAGCAGCTCCCCGCGTGGGATCTCTGGGGCCAACGTCCTGACTTTC. The rearrangement links TRBV7-6 to TRBJ2-6; D is unclear. Germline loops: CDR1 SGHVS, CDR2 FNYEAQ. V lost 4 bases to trimming and J lost 0 bases, with 13 bases between them. CDR3 length: 17 amino acids.

This clonotype was seen a few times. The chain carries TRBV11-2 and TRBJ2-1; 8 bases are shared with TRBD1. CDR3 length: 15 residues. CDR1 and CDR2 (germline): SGHAT, FQNNGV. V trimming: 1 base; J trimming: 3 bases; junction bases outside the gene matches: 2. CDR3 region: CASSLAGTGYNEQFF. The CDR3, as DNA: TGTGCCAGCAGCTTAGCCGGGACAGGCTACAATGAGCAGTTCTTC.

The DNA for the CDR3 is TGTGCCAGCACCCCCGGGTACAATCAGCCCCAGCATTTT. Protein sequence: CASTPGYNQPQHF. The rearrangement links TRBV6-2 or TRBV6-3 to TRBJ1-5; D remains unclear. Germline V lookup: CDR1 MNHEY, CDR2 SVGEGT. The V end lost 7 bases, the J end lost 3 bases, and 10 bases lay between the germline ends. The CDR3 has 13 residues.

This clonotype appeared a few times. The chain employs TRBV30 and TRBJ2-2; D unresolved. Germline lookup yields CDR1 GTSNPN and CDR2 SVGIG (reference sequence). V was trimmed by 4 bases and J by 3 bases, leaving 6 bases between them. The CDR3 consists of 12 residues. CDR3 nucleotide sequence: TGTGCCTGGATAACCGACACCGGGGAGCTGTTTTTT. Protein product: CAWITDTGELFF.

This clonotype has a count of ten or more. V is TRBV7-8 and J is TRBJ2-3, with TRBD1 matching 7 bases. The germline V gene encodes CDR1 SGHVS and CDR2 FQNEAQ. The CDR3 covers 16 residues. J was trimmed by 0 bases and V by 5 bases; bases with no gene match: 8. CDR3 DNA: TGTGCCAGCAGCAATGGACAGGACGATAGCACAGATACGCAGTATTTT. Translating gives CASSNGQDDSTDTQYF.

This clonotype was detected many times. The gene calls are TRBV6-6 and TRBJ1-1; a weak D match, TRBD1 (5 bases). The V gene's germline CDR1 is MNHNY and CDR2 SVGAGI (reference sequence). CDR3 size: 14 residues. The V gene lost 2 bases and the J gene lost 2 bases, with 9 bases spanning the gap. The CDR3 sequence: CASSYGDRNTEAFF. CDR3 in DNA: TGTGCCAGCAGTTACGGGGACCGAAACACTGAAGCTTTCTTT.

This clonotype was recorded at least ten times. The chain links TRBV7-2 to TRBJ2-3, with D tentatively TRBD2 (6 bases). Looked up from germline, CDR1 is SGHTA and CDR2 is FQGNSA. V was clipped by 1 base and J by 0 bases, with 14 bases between them. The CDR3 is made up of 17 amino acids. Here the CDR3 reads CASSLVGRGSSTDTQYF. In nucleotides, the CDR3 is TGTGCCAGCAGCTTAGTAGGGCGGGGCTCTAGCACAGATACGCAGTATTTT.

In the case of this clonotype: A clone one base away is much larger, so this may be a read error. The chain has TRBV20-1 and TRBJ1-2; perhaps TRBD1 as D (6 bases). The germline V gene encodes CDR1 DFQATT and CDR2 SNEGSKA (reference sequence). This CDR3 is built from 15 residues. V dropped 6 bases and J dropped 1 base, with 18 bases sitting between them. The CDR3 coding sequence is TGCAGTGCGTCCGACAGGCGGGAGCTTAACTATGGCTACACCTTC. Translating it yields CSASDRRELNYGYTF.